One and the same sample provided the 9 T cell receptor beta chains below, sequenced in a study of blood T cell repertoires in COVID-19. Sequenced by immunoSEQ multiplex PCR; TCRdb stores in-frame clones only, minus some. The table records roughly 340,000 clones, almost 90% of them present only once. Sample: peripheral blood. Receptors originate from a woman aged 70-85 years with COVID-19, enrolled during active disease.

The rearrangement uses TRBV27 and TRBJ2-7; TRBD1 matches 10 bases. Germline V gene lookup returns CDR1 MNHEY and CDR2 SMNVEV (reference sequence). V shed 0 bases and J 0 bases; nucleotides not matched to a gene: 11. The CDR3 contains 19 residues. The CDR3 is CASSLSIPGQGFSSYEQYF. CDR3 in DNA: TGTGCCAGCAGTTTATCTATCCCGGGACAGGGGTTCTCCTCCTACGAGCAGTACTTC.

The genes are TRBV6-5 and TRBJ1-6, with 7 bases that match TRBD1. This CDR3 has 15 residues. The germline CDR1 and CDR2 sequences are MNHEY and SVGAGI. Trimming at V came to 5 bases and at J to 8 bases, leaving 9 bases not matched to a gene. CDR3 sequence: CASSRTGDSDSPLHF. For the CDR3, the DNA is TGTGCCAGCAGTCGCACAGGGGATTCGGATTCACCCCTCCACTTT.

The chain links TRBV6-1 to TRBJ2-3; TRBD2 matches at 9 bases. Trimming at V came to 6 bases and at J to 0 bases, leaving 4 bases not matched to a gene. Germline CDR1 and CDR2: MNHNS and SASEGT. CDR3 length: 15 amino acids. As DNA, the CDR3 is TGTGCCAGCAGGACACTAGCGGGTAGCACAGATACGCAGTATTTT. Its protein product is CASRTLAGSTDTQYF.

This chain links TRBV27 with TRBJ1-2; 9 bases are a match to TRBD1. V lost 6 bases, J lost 4 bases, and 6 bases stayed unmatched. From germline, CDR1 is MNHEY and CDR2 SMNVEV (reference sequence). There are 14 residues in the CDR3. Written as DNA, the CDR3 is TGTGCCAGCAGACTACAGGGGGCCGGCTATGGCTACACCTTC. Translating it yields CASRLQGAGYGYTF.

The chain has TRBV9 and TRBJ2-6; TRBD2 is a possible D gene (6 bases). The CDR3 runs 16 residues. V lost 4 bases and J 2 bases, leaving 13 bases between the germline ends. Germline V gene data show CDR1 as SGDLS and CDR2 as YYNGEE. The CDR3 bases are TGTGCCAGCAGCTCCCCGGGGGTTCCTGGGGCCAACGTCCTGACTTTC. It codes for CASSSPGVPGANVLTF. The variable domain in full, with the rest retrieved from reference TRBV9 and TRBJ2-6, is DSGVTQTPKHLITATGQRVTLRCSPRSGDLSVYWYQQSLDQGLQFLIQYYNGEERAKGNILERFSAQQFPDLHSELNLSSLELGDSALYFCASSSPGVPGANVLTFGAGSRLTVL.

The chain is built from TRBV3-1 (or the pseudogene TRBV3-2) and TRBJ1-2; TRBD1 might be the D (5 bases). Per germline, CDR1 LGHDT and CDR2 YNNKEL (reference sequence). The CDR3 runs to 12 residues. V lost 3 bases to trimming and J lost 8 bases, with 10 bases between them. CDR3 region: CASSHGEGGYTF. The CDR3 region has the DNA TGTGCCAGCAGCCACGGGGAGGGGGGCTACACCTTC.

This chain connects TRBV30 to TRBJ1-5; 8 nucleotides align to TRBD1. The germline V gene encodes CDR1 GTSNPN and CDR2 SVGIG (reference sequence). The V gene end was trimmed by 2 bases and the J gene end by 4 bases; junction bases not matched to a gene: 7. The CDR3 contains 15 residues. The CDR3 coding sequence is TGTGCCTGGAGTACCGGACAGGGACCAAATCAGCCCCAGCATTTT. This codes for CAWSTGQGPNQPQHF. The full variable domain, completed using reference TRBV30 and TRBJ1-5, is SQTIHQWPATLVQPVGSPLSLECTVEGTSNPNLYWYRQAAGRGLQLLFYSVGIGQISSEVPQNLSASRPQDRQFILSSKKLLLSDSGFYLCAWSTGQGPNQPQHFGDGTRLSIL.

The V gene is TRBV9, the J gene TRBJ1-3; D ambiguous. V was pared by 0 bases and J by 1 base, with 5 bases between. Germline V gene sequence: CDR1 SGDLS, CDR2 YYNGEE. CDR3 size: 14 residues. The CDR3 region has the DNA TGTGCCAGCAGCGTAGCAGGATCTGGAAACACCATATATTTT. Protein sequence: CASSVAGSGNTIYF.

Details on this clone: The identical CDR3 is also encoded by other nucleotide sequences in the sample. The chain uses TRBV5-8 and TRBJ1-6, with D perhaps matching TRBD1 (6 bases). This CDR3 spans 13 amino acids. CDR1 is SGHTS, CDR2 YDEGEE, per germline. V gave up 0 bases and J gave up 8 bases, with 6 bases separating them. CDR3 DNA sequence: TGTGCCAGCAGCTTGGCAGGGGATTCACCCCTCCACTTT. This encodes CASSLAGDSPLHF.